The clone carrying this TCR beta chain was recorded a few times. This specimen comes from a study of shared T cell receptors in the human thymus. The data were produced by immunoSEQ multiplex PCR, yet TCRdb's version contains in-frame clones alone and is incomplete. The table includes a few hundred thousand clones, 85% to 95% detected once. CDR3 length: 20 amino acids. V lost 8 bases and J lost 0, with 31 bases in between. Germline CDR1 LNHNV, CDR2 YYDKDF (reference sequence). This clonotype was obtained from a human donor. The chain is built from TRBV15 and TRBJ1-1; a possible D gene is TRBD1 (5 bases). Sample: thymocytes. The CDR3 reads CATLPARGRGEGDMNTEAFF. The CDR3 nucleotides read TGTGCCACCCTTCCAGCAAGGGGTCGTGGGGAAGGGGATATGAACACTGAAGCTTTCTTT.